The 4 T cell receptor beta chains presented below share a single source sample, sequenced in a study of CD8+ T cells in alopecia areata. Reverse transcription of extracted RNA yielded cDNA, which provided the sequencing template. Generated by immunoSEQ multiplex PCR, the TCRdb table keeps only in-frame clones and is missing some. The table shows 150,000 to 200,000 clones, with about two thirds occurring only once. Treatment noted: oral pan-JAK inhibitor, 5-10 mg twice daily. This specimen consisted of CD4+ T cells sorted from blood, obtained at week 4, from a patient treated with tofacitinib. Source of these receptors: a human donor with alopecia areata.

The CDR3, as DNA: TGTGCCTGGAGCGGTCCGGGACAGGCGAATCAGCCCCAGCATTTT. It encodes CAWSGPGQANQPQHF. The chain uses TRBV30 and TRBJ1-5; the match to TRBD1 covers 8 bases. This CDR3 comprises 15 residues. Germline CDR1 and CDR2: GTSNPN and SVGIG (reference sequence). Trimming took 3 bases from V and 4 from J; bases not matched to a gene: 8.

The V and J genes are TRBV7-9 and TRBJ2-3; no firm D call. Germline V gene data show CDR1 as SEHNR and CDR2 as FQNEAQ (reference sequence). Trimming stripped 1 base from V and 4 bases from J, with 3 bases between. The CDR3 length is 12 residues. CDR3 region: CASSLVADTQYF. In nucleotides, the CDR3 is TGTGCCAGCAGCTTAGTTGCAGATACGCAGTATTTT.

The gene calls are TRBV27 and TRBJ2-3, with unresolved D. Trimming pared 2 bases from V and 4 bases from J, leaving 13 bases between. The CDR3 covers 15 residues. Germline V lookup: CDR1 MNHEY, CDR2 SMNVEV (reference sequence). The chain's CDR3 is CASSLGWNPADTQYF. The CDR3 nucleotides read TGTGCCAGCAGTTTAGGATGGAATCCAGCAGATACGCAGTATTTT.

The chain couples TRBV15 to TRBJ1-4; D uncertain. Per the germline V gene, CDR1 is LNHNV and CDR2 is YYDKDF (reference sequence). V lost 7 bases and J lost 8, with 17 bases in between. This CDR3 region has 14 residues. The CDR3 loop is CATTDPGSGEKLFF. CDR3 coding DNA: TGTGCCACCACGGACCCCGGGTCTGGGGAAAAACTGTTTTTT.